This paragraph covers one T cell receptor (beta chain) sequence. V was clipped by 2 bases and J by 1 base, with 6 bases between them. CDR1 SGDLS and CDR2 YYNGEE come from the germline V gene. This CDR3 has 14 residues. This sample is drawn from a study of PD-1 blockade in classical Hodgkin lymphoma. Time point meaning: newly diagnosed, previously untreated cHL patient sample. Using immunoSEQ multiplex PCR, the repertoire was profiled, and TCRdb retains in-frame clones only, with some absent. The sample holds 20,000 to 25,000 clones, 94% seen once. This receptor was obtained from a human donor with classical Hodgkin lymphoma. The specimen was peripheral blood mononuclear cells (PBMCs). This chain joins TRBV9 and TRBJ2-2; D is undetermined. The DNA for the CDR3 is TGTGCCAGCAGCGTTTTACAGAACACCGGGGAGCTGTTTTTT. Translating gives CASSVLQNTGELFF.